This paragraph covers one T cell receptor (beta chain) sequence. The antigen is undetermined. TCRdb's copy holds only in-frame clones and misses some; the assay was immunoSEQ multiplex PCR. The sample comprises 250,000 to 350,000 clones, roughly four fifths of which are singletons, and about 6% rests with the top ten. This record belongs to a study of cytotoxic CD8 clonotypes in ibrutinib-treated CLL. Whole-study context: Partial responses numbered roughly 24 and complete responses 2; after a median around 70 months, about 15 stayed remitted and roughly twelve progressed. Study-wide results and caveats: Ibrutinib response saw clonality rise, and progression saw it return toward baseline.

The CDR3 has 13 residues. CDR1 MNHEY and CDR2 SVGAGI come from the germline V gene. The V end was cut by 7 bases, the J end by 6 bases, with 16 bases between. The source of this sequence is a human donor with chronic lymphocytic leukemia. This rearrangement joins TRBV6-5 to TRBJ2-7; a possible D gene is TRBD2 (7 bases). The input for sequencing was PBMCs, taken at disease progression, from a patient treated with ibrutinib. CDR3 amino acids: CASNKGGFSEQYF. DNA of the CDR3: TGTGCCAGCAACAAGGGGGGGTTTAGCGAGCAGTACTTC.